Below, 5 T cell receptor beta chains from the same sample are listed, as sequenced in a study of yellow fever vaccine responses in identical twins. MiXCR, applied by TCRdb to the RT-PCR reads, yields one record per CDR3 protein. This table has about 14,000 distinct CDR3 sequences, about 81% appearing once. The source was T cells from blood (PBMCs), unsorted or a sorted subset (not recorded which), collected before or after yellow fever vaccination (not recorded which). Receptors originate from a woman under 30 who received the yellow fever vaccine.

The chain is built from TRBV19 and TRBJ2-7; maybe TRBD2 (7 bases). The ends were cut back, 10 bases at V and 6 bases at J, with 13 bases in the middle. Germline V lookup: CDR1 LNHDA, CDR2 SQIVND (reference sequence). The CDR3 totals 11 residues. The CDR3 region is CAKEGGPEQYF. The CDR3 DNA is TGTGCCAAAGAGGGGGGGCCCGAGCAGTACTTC. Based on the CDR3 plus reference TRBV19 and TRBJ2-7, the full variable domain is DGGITQSPKYLFRKEGQNVTLSCEQNLNHDAMYWYRQDPGQGLRLIYYSQIVNDFQKGDIAEGYSVSREKKESFPLTVTSAQKNPTAFYLCAKEGGPEQYFGPGTRLTVT.

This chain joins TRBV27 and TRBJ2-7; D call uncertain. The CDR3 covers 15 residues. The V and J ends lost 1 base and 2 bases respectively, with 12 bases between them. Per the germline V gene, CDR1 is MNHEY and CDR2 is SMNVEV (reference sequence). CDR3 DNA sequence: TGTGCCAGCAGTTTATTCGGCGGAGTGCCCTACGAGCAGTACTTC. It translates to CASSLFGGVPYEQYF.

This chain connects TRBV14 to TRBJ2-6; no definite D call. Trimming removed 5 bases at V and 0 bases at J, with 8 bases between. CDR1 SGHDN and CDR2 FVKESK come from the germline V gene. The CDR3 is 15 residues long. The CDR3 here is CASSTGFSGANVLTF. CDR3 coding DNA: TGTGCCAGCAGCACCGGCTTCTCTGGGGCCAACGTCCTGACTTTC.

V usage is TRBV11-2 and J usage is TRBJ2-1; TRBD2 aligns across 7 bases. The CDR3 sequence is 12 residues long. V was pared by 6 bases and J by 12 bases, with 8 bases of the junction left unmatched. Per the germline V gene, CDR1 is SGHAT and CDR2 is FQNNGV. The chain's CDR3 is CASRGGELGQFF. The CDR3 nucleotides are TGTGCCAGCAGGGGAGGGGAATTGGGGCAGTTCTTC.

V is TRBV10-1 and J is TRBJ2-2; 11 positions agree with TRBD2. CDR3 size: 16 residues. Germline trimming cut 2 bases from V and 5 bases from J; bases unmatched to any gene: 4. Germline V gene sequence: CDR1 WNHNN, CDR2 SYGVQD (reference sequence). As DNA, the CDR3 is TGCGCCAGCAGTGAGGATTGGACTAGCGGGACCGGGGAGCTGTTTTTT. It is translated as CASSEDWTSGTGELFF.